The 23 T cell receptor beta chains listed next were all sequenced from one sample in a study of blood T cells in healthy people across ages. Then a second PCR, running roughly 7 to 11 cycles, was carried out with a sample-barcoded 5' primer and a J-beta primer mix. TCRdb reprocessed the 5' RACE reads with MiXCR, giving one entry per CDR3 protein. The sample has around 940,000 distinct CDR3 sequences, roughly 51% seen once. Material for sequencing was blood. Receptors originate from a woman aged 55-70 years in good health.

This chain connects TRBV28 to TRBJ2-7, with 9 bases that match TRBD2. With the DNA end fitting TRBJ2-5 better, the J assignment may be wrong. The V gene's germline CDR1 is MDHEN and CDR2 SYDVKM. The CDR3 runs 16 residues. CDR3 DNA: TGTGCCAGAAAGTTTATAGGTAGCGGGAGAGTTCGGACCCAGTACTTC. Encoded protein: CARKFIGSGRVRTQYF.

The chain has TRBV7-2 and TRBJ2-7; the D gene is possibly TRBD2 (6 bases). The J call is in doubt because the DNA end fits TRBJ2-5 better. The CDR3 runs to 14 residues. Germline V gene data show CDR1 as SGHTA and CDR2 as FQGNSA. The DNA for the CDR3 is TGTGCCAGCAGCCCGAGGACTACTCCAGAGACCCAGTACTTC. Translating gives CASSPRTTPETQYF.

The DNA of the CDR3 is TGCGCCAGCAGCCATGTAATAGGGAACGAGCAGTACTTC. It is translated as CASSHVIGNEQYF. The V and J genes are TRBV4-3 and TRBJ2-7; D is ambiguous. Germline V gene lookup returns CDR1 LGHNA and CDR2 YSLEER. Deletions cut 3 bases from V and 5 bases from J, with 11 bases between. CDR3 length: 13 residues.

The chain has TRBV29-1 and TRBJ2-1; 8 bases match TRBD1. Trimming cost V 4 bases and J 2 bases; bases outside gene matches: 1. The CDR3 loop spans 13 amino acids. Germline V lookup: CDR1 SQVTM, CDR2 ANQGSEA. This CDR3 reads CSVGQGPYNEQFF. CDR3 nucleotides: TGCAGCGTTGGACAGGGGCCCTACAATGAGCAGTTCTTC.

The gene calls are TRBV29-1 and TRBJ2-4; possibly TRBD2 for D (6 bases). The assigned J gene may be wrong: the sequence end matches TRBJ2-7 better. In germline, CDR1 is SQVTM, CDR2 ANQGSEA. The CDR3 is 12 amino acids. Here the CDR3 reads CSVGPPGLEQYF. CDR3 nucleotide sequence: TGCAGCGTCGGCCCTCCGGGACTCGAGCAGTACTTC.

The chain couples TRBV28 to TRBJ2-1, with 9 bases matching TRBD1. V dropped 5 bases and J dropped 4; count of bases not matched to a gene: 9. In germline, CDR1 is MDHEN, CDR2 SYDVKM. The CDR3 has 16 residues. The CDR3 nucleotides are TGTGCCAGCAGTCCAATAGGACAGGGGAAGTACAATGAGCAGTTCTTC. Its translation: CASSPIGQGKYNEQFF.

This clonotype occurred many times. The V call is TRBV7-9, the J call TRBJ2-1; no definite D call. Trimming left V 3 bases short and J 0 bases short, with 9 bases between. Germline loops: CDR1 SEHNR, CDR2 FQNEAQ (reference sequence). The CDR3 extends over 15 amino acids. CDR3 coding DNA: TGTGCCAGCAGCTTCGCTTTGAGCTCCTACAATGAGCAGTTCTTC. Its protein is CASSFALSSYNEQFF.

The chain joins TRBV2 to TRBJ2-1; 10 positions agree with TRBD2. Unmatched junction bases numbered 3, after V lost 7 bases and J lost 6 bases. The CDR3 loop spans 13 amino acids. CDR1 SNHLY and CDR2 FYNNEI come from the germline V gene. DNA of the CDR3: TGTGCCAGCATCGGACTAGCGGTCAATGAGCAGTTCTTC. Its translation: CASIGLAVNEQFF.

This chain uses TRBV27 with TRBJ2-1, with TRBD2 as a possible D gene (6 bases). Trimming stripped 2 bases from V and 8 bases from J, with 16 bases between. CDR3 length equals 15 residues. Germline V CDR1 and CDR2: MNHEY, SMNVEV (reference sequence). CDR3 nucleotides: TGTGCCAGCAGTTTACCCGGGGGAATCCCCCATGAGCAGTTCTTC. As protein: CASSLPGGIPHEQFF.

Here the CDR3 DNA reads TGCAGCGTTAAAACACCGGGACAGATTAATGAAAAACTGTTTTTT. This encodes CSVKTPGQINEKLFF. The V gene is TRBV29-1, the J gene TRBJ1-4, with 7 bases lining up with TRBD1. The CDR3 consists of 15 residues. Germline CDR1 reads SQVTM; CDR2 reads ANQGSEA. V was clipped by 5 bases and J by 4 bases; unmatched bases: 10.

This clonotype was seen a few times. The CDR3 DNA reads TGTGCCAGCAGCCCGGCTAGCGGCAGCACCTACGAGCAGTACTTC. It is translated as CASSPASGSTYEQYF. V is TRBV3-1 and J is TRBJ2-7; TRBD2 matches at 7 bases. CDR1 is LGHDT, CDR2 YNNKEL, per germline (reference sequence). V gave up 4 bases and J gave up 2 bases; unmatched junction bases: 8. This CDR3 contains 15 residues.

This clonotype has more than one count but fewer than ten. The rearrangement links TRBV5-1 to TRBJ2-3, with D perhaps TRBD1 (6 bases). Per germline, CDR1 SGHRS and CDR2 YFSETQ. Trimming left V 1 base short and J 2 bases short, with 23 bases between. The CDR3 has 19 amino acids. The CDR3 nucleotides are TGCGCCAGCAGCTTGCGGGGACAAGACCGATCGCCGCCCACAGATACGCAGTATTTT. This encodes CASSLRGQDRSPPTDTQYF.

This rearrangement joins TRBV6-5 to TRBJ2-7, with D tentatively TRBD2 (5 bases). The CDR3 extends over 14 amino acids. V was clipped by 7 bases and J by 0 bases, with 13 bases between them. Germline V gene lookup returns CDR1 MNHEY and CDR2 SVGAGI. The chain's CDR3 is CASKGAEVSYEQYV. The CDR3, as DNA: TGTGCCAGCAAGGGAGCGGAGGTCTCCTACGAGCAGTACGTC.

The chain carries TRBV9 and TRBJ2-2, with 7 positions matching TRBD2. The V and J ends lost 3 bases and 0 bases, in that order; junction bases with no gene match: 5. The CDR3 consists of 16 residues. The germline CDR1 and CDR2 sequences are SGDLS and YYNGEE. CDR3 sequence reads: CASSAGGSANTGELFF. The CDR3 region has the DNA TGTGCCAGCAGCGCGGGGGGATCCGCGAACACCGGGGAGCTGTTTTTT.

This clonotype occurred a few times. The chain uses TRBV7-2 and TRBJ2-3; D call uncertain. Between the trimmed V and J ends, which lost 1 base and 2 bases, there was a span of 4 bases. CDR1 is SGHTA and CDR2 is FQGNSA in the germline V gene. The CDR3 consists of 13 residues. Here the CDR3 reads CASSLETTDTQYF. Here the CDR3 DNA reads TGTGCCAGCAGCTTAGAGACCACAGATACGCAGTATTTT.

This clonotype was counted once. Germline is not matched at one junction end, which may reflect a read error. This chain uses TRBV18 with TRBJ2-3; either TRBD1 or TRBD2 may supply D (5 bases each). The germline V gene encodes CDR1 KGHSH and CDR2 LQKENI. The CDR3 runs 15 residues. The CDR3 DNA is TGTGCCAGCTCAACAGGATCGGGAAGCACAGCTACGCAGTATTTT. Translation: CASSTGSGSTATQYF.

The rearrangement uses TRBV20-1 and TRBJ2-4; 9 bases fit TRBD2. The CDR3 has 16 amino acids. Trimming took 0 bases from V and 8 from J; bases not matched to a gene: 11. Germline V gives CDR1 DFQATT, CDR2 SNEGSKA (reference sequence). CDR3 amino acids: CSAREASGKVVDIQYF. CDR3 in DNA: TGCAGTGCTAGAGAGGCTAGCGGGAAAGTCGTAGACATTCAGTACTTC.

This chain connects TRBV27 to TRBJ1-2, with TRBD1 matching 7 bases. Germline CDR1 is MNHEY and CDR2 is SMNVEV (reference sequence). Losses at the gene ends were 5 bases for V and 8 bases for J; bases not matched to a gene: 14. This CDR3 spans 15 amino acids. The CDR3 region has the DNA TGTGCCAGCAGTCGGGACAGAGTAAGGGGCGGCGGCTACACCTTC. This sequence encodes CASSRDRVRGGGYTF.

This chain joins TRBV27 and TRBJ2-5; 9 bases agree with TRBD2. Germline V gene lookup returns CDR1 MNHEY and CDR2 SMNVEV (reference sequence). J gave up 5 bases and V 10 bases, and 11 bases lay outside the gene matches. The CDR3 is 14 amino acids. For the CDR3, the DNA is TGTGCCACATCCGCCGGGACTAGCAGGGAGACCCAGTACTTC. Translated, it gives CATSAGTSRETQYF.

The chain links TRBV29-1 to TRBJ1-4, with 7 bases matching TRBD1. This CDR3 has 13 residues. Germline assignment: CDR1 SQVTM and CDR2 ANQGSEA. V shed 4 bases, J shed 4 bases, and the junction held 3 bases outside the gene matches. The CDR3 DNA is TGCAGCGTTGGAGGGGACAGTAATGAAAAACTGTTTTTT. Amino acids: CSVGGDSNEKLFF.

The V and J genes are TRBV18 and TRBJ2-7; 8 bases fit TRBD1. The germline CDR1 and CDR2 sequences are KGHSH and LQKENI. CDR3 length: 15 amino acids. Trimming at V came to 0 bases and at J to 10 bases, leaving 11 bases not matched to a gene. This chain's CDR3 is CASSPPTGQEKAQYF. DNA of the CDR3: TGTGCCAGCTCACCACCTACGGGACAGGAGAAGGCCCAGTACTTC.

The chain couples TRBV27 to TRBJ2-3; D gene ambiguous. From germline, CDR1 is MNHEY and CDR2 SMNVEV (reference sequence). V lost 5 bases to trimming and J lost 2 bases, with 17 bases between them. The CDR3 has 16 residues. The CDR3 loop reads CASSPTWGTPTDTQYF. The DNA of the CDR3 is TGTGCCAGCAGTCCGACGTGGGGTACTCCCACAGATACGCAGTATTTT.

Points on this clonotype: Possible read error: a much larger clone is one base away. The chain links TRBV5-1 to TRBJ2-1, with TRBD2 identical over 7 bases. The CDR3 has 15 amino acids. Germline CDR1 and CDR2: SGHRS and YFSETQ. CDR3 amino acids: CACSFLPGLRNEQFF. CDR3 bases: TGCGCCTGCAGCTTCTTACCGGGACTAAGGAATGAGCAGTTCTTC.